This T cell receptor beta chain stems from a study of T cells in localized non-small cell lung cancer. Of note for this clone: Its antigen remains unidentified.

Only in-frame clones appear in the TCRdb table, and some are missing; sequencing was by immunoSEQ multiplex PCR. The sample consists of around 96,000 clones, roughly 93% of them appearing once. V dropped 8 bases and J dropped 3 bases, with 17 bases sitting between them. CDR1 SNHLY and CDR2 FYNNEI come from the germline V gene. CDR3 length equals 14 residues. The study, taken as a whole, reports: Multi-region tumor sequencing was not done, so intratumor heterogeneity could not be excluded. In adjacent lung appeared a median roughly 56 of the top 100 tumor clones. Uninvolved nearby lung showed the greatest T cell clonality, exceeding that found in tumor.

The chain combines TRBV2 with TRBJ2-7; TRBD2 might be the D (6 bases). The receptor was isolated from a woman aged 35-70 years with stage II squamous cell lung carcinoma. This sample comprised PBMCs, obtained before any cancer treatment. CDR3 DNA: TGTGCCAGCCTAAGGCTAGCGACCAACTACGAGCAGTACTTC. Its protein is CASLRLATNYEQYF.